This TCR beta chain was found in a study of blood T cells in healthy people across ages. Whole-study results and caveats: Compared with aged donors, long-lived donors showed fewer expanded clones, suggesting selection. Older age coincided with a roughly linear decline in TCR beta diversity per million T cells. Diversity estimates from one million T cells were considered underestimates.

The germline V gene encodes CDR1 MGHRA and CDR2 YSYEKL. CDR3 size: 15 residues. Per-sample yields of isolated PBMCs were at least 7 million. Next came a second PCR, run for roughly 6 to 11 cycles, which used a sample-barcoded 5' primer along with a J-beta primer mix. In TCRdb, the 5' RACE reads were re-called with MiXCR into one record per CDR3 protein. There are hundreds of thousands of distinct CDR3 sequences in the sample; around 48% occur only once, and just under 25% lies in the top ten. Concerning this clonotype itself: The antigen remains unidentified.

The receptor was isolated from an older man in good health. Sequences were obtained from blood. This chain joins TRBV4-1 and TRBJ2-4, with a possible D match to TRBD1 (5 bases). The DNA matches TRBJ2-7 better at its end, which makes the J call doubtful. The CDR3 sequence is CASSQDRGGSGEQYF. In nucleotides, the CDR3 is TGCGCCAGCAGCCAAGATAGGGGTGGGTCAGGCGAGCAGTACTTC.